Listed here are 30 T cell receptor beta chains from one sample, sequenced in a study of cytotoxic CD8 clonotypes in ibrutinib-treated CLL. TCRdb's copy holds only in-frame clones and misses some; the assay was immunoSEQ multiplex PCR. The table includes some 150,000 clones, 60% to 85% detected once. The source material was PBMCs, sampled after 24 months of ibrutinib treatment. Source of these receptors: a human donor with chronic lymphocytic leukemia.

The gene calls are TRBV18 and TRBJ1-1; TRBD1 matches at 7 bases. The CDR3 is 14 amino acids. CDR1 KGHSH and CDR2 LQKENI come from the germline V gene. The ends lost 3 bases at V and 4 bases at J; junction bases unmatched: 5. The CDR3 DNA reads as TGTGCCAGCTCACCCTTCCAGGGGGTCACTGAAGCTTTCTTT. It translates to CASSPFQGVTEAFF.

CDR3 region: CASSQDWAGTGKYF. CDR3 nucleotides: TGCGCCAGCAGCCAAGACTGGGCCGGGACAGGGAAGTATTTT. The J gene is TRBJ2-3, the V gene TRBV4-1, with 9 bases that match TRBD1. V was pared by 0 bases and J by 13 bases, with 8 bases of the junction left unmatched. The CDR3 has 14 amino acids. Germline CDR1 MGHRA, CDR2 YSYEKL.

This chain connects TRBV18 to TRBJ1-5; no clear D. This CDR3 spans 15 amino acids. Trimming pared 3 bases from V and 1 base from J, leaving 10 bases between. Germline assignment: CDR1 KGHSH and CDR2 LQKENI. The DNA of the CDR3 is TGTGCCAGCTCACCCGCAGGCACGAGCAATCAGCCCCAGCATTTT. Translated, it gives CASSPAGTSNQPQHF. Variable domain in full (rest from reference TRBV18 and TRBJ1-5): NAGVMQNPRHLVRRRGQEARLRCSPMKGHSHVYWYRQLPEEGLKFMVYLQKENIIDESGMPKERFSAEFPKEGPSILRIQQVVRGDSAAYFCASSPAGTSNQPQHFGDGTRLSIL.

The rearrangement joins TRBV14 to TRBJ1-1, with D possibly TRBD1 on 5 matching bases. Looked up from germline, CDR1 is SGHDN and CDR2 is FVKESK. The CDR3 runs to 15 residues. The V and J ends lost 1 base and 1 base respectively, with 10 bases between them. CDR3 amino acids: CASSQVPGANTEAFF. For the CDR3, the DNA is TGTGCCAGCAGCCAAGTCCCCGGGGCGAACACTGAAGCTTTCTTT.

The J gene is TRBJ2-5, the V gene TRBV5-1; D possibly corresponds to TRBD2 (5 bases). This CDR3 comprises 14 residues. Trimming left V 0 bases short and J 5 bases short, with 11 bases between. Germline values: CDR1 SGHRS, CDR2 YFSETQ. The CDR3 protein is CASSLVGRGETQYF. The CDR3 DNA sequence: TGCGCCAGCAGCTTGGTCGGCCGCGGGGAGACCCAGTACTTC.

This clone was recorded many times. The chain joins TRBV10-3 to TRBJ1-4, with no clear D. From germline, CDR1 is ENHRY and CDR2 SYGVKD. Trimming cost V 6 bases and J 4 bases, with 9 bases left between them. This CDR3 has 13 residues. The CDR3 is CAIRAEGNEKLFF. The CDR3 coding sequence is TGTGCCATCAGGGCTGAGGGTAATGAAAAACTGTTTTTT.

The genes are TRBV5-1 and TRBJ2-3, with TRBD2 matching 8 bases. The V gene end was trimmed by 2 bases and the J gene end by 0 bases; junction bases not matched to a gene: 8. This CDR3 is 17 amino acids long. Per the germline V gene, CDR1 is SGHRS and CDR2 is YFSETQ. CDR3 in DNA: TGCGCCAGCAGCTTTGCGGGAGCGGGGGCTAGCACAGATACGCAGTATTTT. It specifies CASSFAGAGASTDTQYF.

The chain couples TRBV4-3 to TRBJ2-5; TRBD2 might be the D (6 bases). The length of the CDR3 is 15 residues. The germline gives CDR1 LGHNA, CDR2 YSLEER. Deletions cut 0 bases from V and 4 bases from J, with 12 bases between. This CDR3 reads CASSQDLGRGETQYF. The CDR3 DNA is TGCGCCAGCAGCCAAGATCTGGGGCGGGGAGAGACCCAGTACTTC.

The rearrangement links TRBV15 to TRBJ1-5; D is undetermined. V shed 6 bases and J shed 1 base, with 19 bases lying between them. The CDR3 length is 17 residues. Germline V gene data show CDR1 as LNHNV and CDR2 as YYDKDF (reference sequence). The CDR3 coding sequence is TGTGCCACCAGGTGGGTTGACGGGAGAGGGAGCAATCAGCCCCAGCATTTT. As protein: CATRWVDGRGSNQPQHF.

This chain joins TRBV7-3 and TRBJ2-3, with D perhaps TRBD2 (6 bases). Germline V CDR1 and CDR2: SGHTA, FQGTGA. The CDR3 consists of 12 residues. The ends were cut back, 5 bases at V and 12 bases at J, with 15 bases in the middle. In DNA form, the CDR3 reads TGTGCCAGCAGCCCCGTTTGGGACTCTCAGTATTTT. Protein sequence: CASSPVWDSQYF.

The rearrangement links TRBV19 to TRBJ1-4; D is possibly TRBD1 (5 bases). V gave up 6 bases and J gave up 6 bases, with 11 bases separating them. The V gene's germline CDR1 is LNHDA and CDR2 SQIVND (reference sequence). This CDR3 contains 13 residues. DNA for the CDR3: TGTGCCAGTAGCACGGGGACCCATGAAAAACTGTTTTTT. Amino acids: CASSTGTHEKLFF.

This rearrangement joins TRBV6-5 to TRBJ2-7; D is tentatively TRBD1 or TRBD2 (6 bases each). Germline lookup yields CDR1 MNHEY and CDR2 SVGAGI. This CDR3 contains 13 residues. Between the trimmed V and J ends, which lost 6 bases and 6 bases, there was a span of 15 bases. CDR3 nucleotides: TGTGCCAGCAGGGCCTTGGGGGGCAGCGAGCAGTACTTC. Residues: CASRALGGSEQYF.

This clone was counted a single time. The V gene is TRBV7-2, the J gene TRBJ2-3, with 8 positions matching TRBD1. The CDR3 sequence is 15 residues long. The V gene's germline CDR1 is SGHTA and CDR2 FQGNSA. The ends lost 5 bases at V and 3 bases at J; junction bases unmatched: 7. Written as DNA, the CDR3 is TGTGCCAGCAGCCCCCAACAGGGGGTAACAGATACGCAGTATTTT. Its protein product is CASSPQQGVTDTQYF.

The rearrangement joins TRBV2 to TRBJ1-3; a weak D match, TRBD1 (6 bases). Trimming left V 8 bases short and J 2 bases short, with 13 bases between. In germline, CDR1 is SNHLY, CDR2 FYNNEI. This CDR3 region has 14 residues. The CDR3 here is CASGAQGAGNTIYF. In DNA form, the CDR3 reads TGTGCCAGCGGGGCACAGGGCGCTGGAAACACCATATATTTT.

The CDR3 DNA reads TGTGCCAGCAGTTTCCCGCCACCAGTCTCCTACAATGAGCAGTTCTTC. Translated: CASSFPPPVSYNEQFF. The chain joins TRBV28 to TRBJ2-1; D is ambiguous. CDR1 is MDHEN and CDR2 is SYDVKM in the germline V gene. The V gene lost 3 bases and the J gene lost 0 bases, with 12 bases spanning the gap. The CDR3 has 16 residues.

The rearrangement uses TRBV4-3 and TRBJ1-2, with D possibly matching TRBD1 (5 bases). In germline, CDR1 is LGHNA, CDR2 YSLEER. The CDR3 is 14 amino acids. Trimming took 4 bases from V and 2 from J, leaving 11 bases between them. DNA for the CDR3: TGCGCCAGCAGCCCGGGGACTGGAAACTATGGCTACACCTTC. Translation gives CASSPGTGNYGYTF.

This clone turned up a few times. This chain joins TRBV11-2 and TRBJ2-1, with D possibly being TRBD1 or TRBD2 (7 bases each). Trimming took off 8 bases at V and 10 bases at J, with 24 bases between the two ends. Germline V gives CDR1 SGHAT, CDR2 FQNNGV. This CDR3 has 15 residues. The CDR3 nucleotides read TGTGCCAGCCGCTCAGGGGGGAGGGTCCCCAGGGAGCAGTTCTTC. As protein: CASRSGGRVPREQFF.

This chain links TRBV6-5 with TRBJ1-1; D unresolved. CDR3 size: 13 residues. Germline V gives CDR1 MNHEY, CDR2 SVGAGI. V was trimmed by 6 bases and J by 1 base, leaving 9 bases between them. The DNA for the CDR3 is TGTGCCAGCAGGAGGGAAAAGAACACTGAAGCTTTCTTT. This encodes CASRREKNTEAFF.

In its sample, this clone was seen a few times. The V gene is TRBV7-3, the J gene TRBJ1-5; D uncertain. Germline loops: CDR1 SGHTA, CDR2 FQGTGA. Trimming stripped 5 bases from V and 3 bases from J, with 14 bases between. The CDR3 is made up of 15 amino acids. CDR3 residues: CASSPGLWHNQPQHF. The CDR3 DNA reads as TGTGCCAGCAGCCCCGGACTGTGGCACAATCAGCCCCAGCATTTT.

Only one count was recorded for this clone. The chain is built from TRBV7-8 and TRBJ2-7, with TRBD2 identical over 9 bases. The V segment lost 1 base and the J segment 4 bases; nucleotides outside the gene matches: 5. Germline V lookup: CDR1 SGHVS, CDR2 FQNEAQ. The length of the CDR3 is 15 residues. The CDR3 here is CASSLGASGAYEQYF. The CDR3, as DNA: TGTGCCAGCAGCTTAGGGGCTAGCGGGGCTTACGAGCAGTACTTC.

The CDR3 DNA is TGTGCCAGCAGTCTCCGACTAGGGCGAGAGACCCAGTACTTC. It specifies CASSLRLGRETQYF. J is TRBJ2-5 and V is TRBV2; TRBD2 might be the D (6 bases). The V gene's germline CDR1 is SNHLY and CDR2 FYNNEI. CDR3 size: 14 residues. V dropped 5 bases and J dropped 4 bases, with 14 bases sitting between them.

The chain joins TRBV19 to TRBJ2-3, with 10 bases lining up with TRBD2. The CDR3 is 17 residues long. The germline gives CDR1 LNHDA, CDR2 SQIVND (reference sequence). The trim removed 7 bases at V and 1 base at J, leaving 11 bases unmatched. The CDR3 protein is CASTQTLAGVRTDTQYF. DNA for the CDR3: TGTGCCAGTACCCAGACCCTAGCGGGGGTACGCACAGATACGCAGTATTTT.

The chain is built from TRBV6-6 and TRBJ2-1; D is perhaps TRBD1 or TRBD2 (5 bases each). V was shortened by 10 bases and J by 10 bases, with 20 bases between the two germline ends. The CDR3 spans 13 residues. Germline-derived CDR1 and CDR2 are MNHNY and SVGAGI (reference sequence). CDR3 protein: CATRHTIEGEQFF. CDR3 DNA: TGTGCCACCCGCCACACGATAGAGGGGGAGCAGTTCTTC.

The chain recombines TRBV5-1 with TRBJ2-1, with TRBD2 matching over 13 bases. CDR1 and CDR2 (germline): SGHRS, YFSETQ. The CDR3 has 14 amino acids. Trimming removed 4 bases from V and 12 bases from J; junction bases left unmatched: 7. The CDR3 sequence is CASSGRTSGRGQFF. The CDR3 nucleotides are TGCGCCAGCAGCGGCCGAACTAGCGGGAGGGGGCAGTTCTTC. Complete variable domain (other parts from reference TRBV5-1 and TRBJ2-1): KAGVTQTPRYLIKTRGQQVTLSCSPISGHRSVSWYQQTPGQGLQFLFEYFSETQRNKGNFPGRFSGRQFSNSRSEMNVSTLELGDSALYLCASSGRTSGRGQFFGPGTRLTVL.

The table lists this clone with many counts. The chain links TRBV28 to TRBJ2-7; perhaps TRBD1 as D (6 bases). CDR1 is MDHEN and CDR2 is SYDVKM in the germline V gene. V was clipped by 8 bases and J by 3 bases, with 11 bases between them. This CDR3 comprises 12 residues. The CDR3 is CASGGYGYEQYF. The CDR3 coding sequence is TGTGCCAGCGGGGGCTACGGCTACGAGCAGTACTTC. The full variable domain, rest sourced from reference TRBV28 and TRBJ2-7, is DVKVTQSSRYLVKRTGEKVFLECVQDMDHENMFWYRQDPGLGLRLIYFSYDVKMKEKGDIPEGYSVSREKKERFSLILESASTNQTSMYLCASGGYGYEQYFGPGTRLTVT.

V usage is TRBV14 and J usage is TRBJ2-7; D perhaps matches TRBD1 (6 bases). V was pared by 3 bases and J by 9 bases, with 9 bases between. The germline gives CDR1 SGHDN, CDR2 FVKESK. The CDR3 is made up of 11 amino acids. DNA of the CDR3: TGTGCCAGCAGCCACGGGACACGGCAGTACTTC. Translation: CASSHGTRQYF.

The rearrangement joins TRBV7-8 to TRBJ2-7; D perhaps matches TRBD1 (5 bases). CDR3 length: 15 amino acids. From germline, CDR1 is SGHVS and CDR2 FQNEAQ. V lost 5 bases and J lost 4, with 18 bases in between. As DNA, the CDR3 is TGTGCCAGCAGCCCCGGGCTTTGGGGCACTTACGAGCAGTACTTC. Its protein is CASSPGLWGTYEQYF.

The chain joins TRBV11-2 to TRBJ2-6, with 7 bases lining up with TRBD1. V lost 5 bases to trimming and J lost 4 bases; unmatched junction nucleotides: 2. This CDR3 contains 14 residues. From germline, CDR1 is SGHAT and CDR2 FQNNGV. The CDR3 region is CASSLQGGANVLTF. The CDR3 DNA reads TGTGCCAGCAGCCTACAGGGGGGGGCCAACGTCCTGACTTTC.

J is TRBJ1-2 and V is TRBV19; TRBD1 aligns across 11 bases. The CDR3 loop spans 13 amino acids. The germline gives CDR1 LNHDA, CDR2 SQIVND (reference sequence). Losses at the gene ends were 10 bases for V and 4 bases for J; bases not matched to a gene: 5. The CDR3 DNA is TGTGCCACCGGAGGACAGGGGGCCTATGGCTACACCTTC. Amino acid sequence: CATGGQGAYGYTF.

The chain is built from TRBV15 and TRBJ1-2, with TRBD1 matching over 12 bases. CDR1 and CDR2 from the germline V gene are LNHNV and YYDKDF (reference sequence). V trimming: 3 bases; J trimming: 7 bases; junction bases outside the gene matches: 3. There are 14 residues in the CDR3. The CDR3 protein is CATSRGQGAIGYTF. Here the CDR3 DNA reads TGTGCCACCAGCAGGGGACAGGGGGCCATTGGCTACACCTTC.